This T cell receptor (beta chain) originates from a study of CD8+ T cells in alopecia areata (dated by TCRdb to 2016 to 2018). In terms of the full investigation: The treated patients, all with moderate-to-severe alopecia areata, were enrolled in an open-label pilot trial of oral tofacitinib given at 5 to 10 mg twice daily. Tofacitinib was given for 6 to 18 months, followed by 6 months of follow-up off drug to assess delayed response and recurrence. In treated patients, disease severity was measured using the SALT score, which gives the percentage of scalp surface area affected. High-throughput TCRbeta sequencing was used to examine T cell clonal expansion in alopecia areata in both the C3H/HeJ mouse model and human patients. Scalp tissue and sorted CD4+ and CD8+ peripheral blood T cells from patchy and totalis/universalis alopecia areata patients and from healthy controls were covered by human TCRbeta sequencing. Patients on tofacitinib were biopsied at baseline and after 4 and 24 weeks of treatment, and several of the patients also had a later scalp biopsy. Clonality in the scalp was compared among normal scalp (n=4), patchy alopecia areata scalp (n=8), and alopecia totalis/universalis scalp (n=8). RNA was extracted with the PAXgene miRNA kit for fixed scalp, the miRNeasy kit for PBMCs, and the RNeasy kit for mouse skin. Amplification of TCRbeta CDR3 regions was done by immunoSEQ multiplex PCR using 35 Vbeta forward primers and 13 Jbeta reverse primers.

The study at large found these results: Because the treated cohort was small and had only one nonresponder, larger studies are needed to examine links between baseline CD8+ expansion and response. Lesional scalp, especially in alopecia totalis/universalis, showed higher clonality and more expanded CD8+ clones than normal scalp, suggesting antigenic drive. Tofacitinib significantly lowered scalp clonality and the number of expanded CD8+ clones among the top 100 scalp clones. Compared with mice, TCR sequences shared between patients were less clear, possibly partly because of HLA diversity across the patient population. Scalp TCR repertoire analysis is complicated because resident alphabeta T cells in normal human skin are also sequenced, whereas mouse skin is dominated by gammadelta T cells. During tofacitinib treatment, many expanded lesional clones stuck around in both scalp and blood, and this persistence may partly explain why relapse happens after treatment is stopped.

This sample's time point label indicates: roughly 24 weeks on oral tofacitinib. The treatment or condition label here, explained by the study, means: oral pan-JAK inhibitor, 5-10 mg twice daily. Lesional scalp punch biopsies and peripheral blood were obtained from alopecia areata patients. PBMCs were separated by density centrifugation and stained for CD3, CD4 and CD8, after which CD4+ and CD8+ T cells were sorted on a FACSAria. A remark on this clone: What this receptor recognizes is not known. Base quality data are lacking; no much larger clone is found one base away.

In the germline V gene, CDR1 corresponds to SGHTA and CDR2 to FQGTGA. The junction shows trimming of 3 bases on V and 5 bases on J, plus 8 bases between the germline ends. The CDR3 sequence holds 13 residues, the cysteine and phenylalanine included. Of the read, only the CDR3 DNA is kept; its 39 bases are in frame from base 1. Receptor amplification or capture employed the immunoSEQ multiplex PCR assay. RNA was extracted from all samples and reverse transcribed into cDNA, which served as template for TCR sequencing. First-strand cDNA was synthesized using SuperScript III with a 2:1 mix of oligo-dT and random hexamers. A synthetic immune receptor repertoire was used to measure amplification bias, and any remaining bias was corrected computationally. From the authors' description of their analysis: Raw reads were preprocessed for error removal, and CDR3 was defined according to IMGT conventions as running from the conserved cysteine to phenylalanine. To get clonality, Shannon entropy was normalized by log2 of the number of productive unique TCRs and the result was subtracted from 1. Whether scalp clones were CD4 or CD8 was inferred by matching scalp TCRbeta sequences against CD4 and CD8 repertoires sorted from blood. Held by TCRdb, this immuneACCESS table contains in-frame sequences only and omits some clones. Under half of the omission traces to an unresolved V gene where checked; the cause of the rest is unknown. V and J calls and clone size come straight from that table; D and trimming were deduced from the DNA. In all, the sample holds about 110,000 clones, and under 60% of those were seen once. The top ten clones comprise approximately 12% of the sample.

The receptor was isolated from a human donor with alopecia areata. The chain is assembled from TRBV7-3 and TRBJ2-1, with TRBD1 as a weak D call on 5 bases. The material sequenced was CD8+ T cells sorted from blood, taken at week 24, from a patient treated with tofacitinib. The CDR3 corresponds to CASSLGLHNEQFF. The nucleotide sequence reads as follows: TGTGCCAGCAGCTTGGGGCTACACAATGAGCAGTTCTTC.